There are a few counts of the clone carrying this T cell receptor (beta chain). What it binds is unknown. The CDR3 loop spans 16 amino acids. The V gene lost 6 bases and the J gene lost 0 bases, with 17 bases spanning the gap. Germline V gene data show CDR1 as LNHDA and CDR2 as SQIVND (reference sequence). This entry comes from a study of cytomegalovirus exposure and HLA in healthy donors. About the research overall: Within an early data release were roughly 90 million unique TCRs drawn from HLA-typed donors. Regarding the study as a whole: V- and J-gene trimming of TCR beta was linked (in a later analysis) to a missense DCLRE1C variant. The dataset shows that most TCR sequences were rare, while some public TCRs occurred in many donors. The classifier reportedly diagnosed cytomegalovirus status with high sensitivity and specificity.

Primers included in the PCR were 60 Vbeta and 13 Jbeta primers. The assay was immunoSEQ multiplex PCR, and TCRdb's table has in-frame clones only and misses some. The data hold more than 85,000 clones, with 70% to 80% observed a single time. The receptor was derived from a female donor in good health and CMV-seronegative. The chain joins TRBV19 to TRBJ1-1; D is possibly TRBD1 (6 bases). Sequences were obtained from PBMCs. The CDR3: CASSLNGAGVNTEAFF. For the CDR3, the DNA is TGTGCCAGTAGCCTTAACGGGGCAGGGGTGAACACTGAAGCTTTCTTT.